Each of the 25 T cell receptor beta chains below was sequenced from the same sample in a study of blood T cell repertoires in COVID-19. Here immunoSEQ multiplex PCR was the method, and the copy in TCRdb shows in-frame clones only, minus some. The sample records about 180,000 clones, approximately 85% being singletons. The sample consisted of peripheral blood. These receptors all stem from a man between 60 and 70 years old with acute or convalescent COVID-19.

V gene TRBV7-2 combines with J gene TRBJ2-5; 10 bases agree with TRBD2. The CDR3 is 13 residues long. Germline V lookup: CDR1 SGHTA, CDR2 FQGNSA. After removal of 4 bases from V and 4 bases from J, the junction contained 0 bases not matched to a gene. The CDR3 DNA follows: TGTGCCAGCAGCTCTAGCGGGAGAGAGACCCAGTACTTC. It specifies CASSSSGRETQYF.

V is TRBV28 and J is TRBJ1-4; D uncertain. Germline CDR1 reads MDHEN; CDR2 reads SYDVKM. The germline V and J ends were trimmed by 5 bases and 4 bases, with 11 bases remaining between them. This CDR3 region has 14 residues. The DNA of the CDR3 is TGTGCCAGCAGTACGCCGGGTCTTAATGAAAAACTGTTTTTT. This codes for CASSTPGLNEKLFF.

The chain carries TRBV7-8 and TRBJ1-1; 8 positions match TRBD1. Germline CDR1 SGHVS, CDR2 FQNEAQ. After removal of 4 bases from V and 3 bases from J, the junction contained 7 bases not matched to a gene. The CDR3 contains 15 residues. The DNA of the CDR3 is TGTGCCAGCAGCTCCCACAGGACAGGGTACACTGAAGCTTTCTTT. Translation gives CASSSHRTGYTEAFF.

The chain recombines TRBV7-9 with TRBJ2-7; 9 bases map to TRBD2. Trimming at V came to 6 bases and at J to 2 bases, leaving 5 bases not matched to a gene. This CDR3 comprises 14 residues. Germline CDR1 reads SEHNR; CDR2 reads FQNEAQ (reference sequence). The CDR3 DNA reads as TGTGCCAGCAGTCCTAGCGGGGTAACCTACGAGCAGTACTTC. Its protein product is CASSPSGVTYEQYF.

The CDR3 loop reads CASSQAGGFTEAFF. In DNA form, the CDR3 reads TGCGCCAGCAGCCAAGCAGGGGGATTCACTGAAGCTTTCTTT. The chain joins TRBV4-1 to TRBJ1-1; 7 positions match TRBD1. J lost 4 bases, V lost 1 base, and 3 bases had no gene match. Germline values: CDR1 MGHRA, CDR2 YSYEKL. The CDR3 is made up of 14 amino acids.

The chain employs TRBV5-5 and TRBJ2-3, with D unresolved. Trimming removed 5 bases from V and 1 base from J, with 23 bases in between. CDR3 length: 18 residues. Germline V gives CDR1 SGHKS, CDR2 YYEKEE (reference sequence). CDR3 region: CASSSKPGYPTGTDTQYF. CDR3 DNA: TGTGCCAGCAGTTCAAAGCCCGGTTACCCTACGGGCACAGATACGCAGTATTTT. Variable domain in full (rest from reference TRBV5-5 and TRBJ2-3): DAGVTQSPTHLIKTRGQQVTLRCSPISGHKSVSWYQQVLGQGPQFIFQYYEKEERGRGNFPDRFSARQFPNYSSELNVNALLLGDSALYLCASSSKPGYPTGTDTQYFGPGTRLTVL.

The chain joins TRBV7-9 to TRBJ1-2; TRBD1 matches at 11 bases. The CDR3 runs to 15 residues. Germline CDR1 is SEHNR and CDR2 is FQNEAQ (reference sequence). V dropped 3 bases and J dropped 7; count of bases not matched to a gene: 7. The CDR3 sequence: CASSLDGQGAVGYTF. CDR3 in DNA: TGTGCCAGCAGCTTGGATGGACAGGGGGCCGTTGGCTACACCTTC.

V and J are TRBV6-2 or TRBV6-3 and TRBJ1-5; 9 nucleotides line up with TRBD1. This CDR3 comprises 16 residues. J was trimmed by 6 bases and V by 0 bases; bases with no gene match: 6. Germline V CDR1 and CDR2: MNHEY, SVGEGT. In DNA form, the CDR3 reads TGTGCCAGCAGTTACTCCCAGACAGGGGGTAGTCAGCCCCAGCATTTT. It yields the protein CASSYSQTGGSQPQHF.

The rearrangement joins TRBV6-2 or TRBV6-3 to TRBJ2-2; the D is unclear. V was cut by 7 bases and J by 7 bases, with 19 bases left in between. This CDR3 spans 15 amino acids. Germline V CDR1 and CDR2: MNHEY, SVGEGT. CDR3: CASTPSMVEFGELFF. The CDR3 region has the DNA TGTGCCAGCACCCCCTCCATGGTTGAGTTCGGGGAGCTGTTTTTT.

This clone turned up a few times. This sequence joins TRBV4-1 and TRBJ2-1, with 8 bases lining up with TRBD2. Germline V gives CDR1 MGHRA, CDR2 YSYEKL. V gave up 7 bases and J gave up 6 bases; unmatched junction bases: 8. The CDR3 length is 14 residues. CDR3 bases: TGCGCCAGCAATCGACCGGGACTAGTCAATGAGCAGTTCTTC. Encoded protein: CASNRPGLVNEQFF.

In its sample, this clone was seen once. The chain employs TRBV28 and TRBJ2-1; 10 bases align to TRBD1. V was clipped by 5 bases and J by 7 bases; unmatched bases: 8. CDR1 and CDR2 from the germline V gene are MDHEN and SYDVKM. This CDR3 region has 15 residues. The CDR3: CASSHSGTGENEQFF. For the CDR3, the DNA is TGTGCCAGCAGTCACTCCGGGACAGGGGAAAATGAGCAGTTCTTC.

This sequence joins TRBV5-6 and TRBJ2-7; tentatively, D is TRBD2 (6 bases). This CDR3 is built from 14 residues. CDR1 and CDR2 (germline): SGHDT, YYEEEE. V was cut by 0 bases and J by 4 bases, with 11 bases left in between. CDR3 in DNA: TGTGCCAGCAGCTTGGGATCCGGAGGGTACGAGCAGTACTTC. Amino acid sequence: CASSLGSGGYEQYF.

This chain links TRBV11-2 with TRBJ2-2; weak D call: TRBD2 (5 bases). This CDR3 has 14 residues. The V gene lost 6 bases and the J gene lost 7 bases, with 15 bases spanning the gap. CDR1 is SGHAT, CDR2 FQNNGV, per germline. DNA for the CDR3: TGTGCCAGCAGACGAGGATGGGGAGACGGGGAGCTGTTTTTT. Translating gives CASRRGWGDGELFF. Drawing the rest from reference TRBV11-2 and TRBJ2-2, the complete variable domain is EAGVAQSPRYKIIEKRQSVAFWCNPISGHATLYWYQQILGQGPKLLIQFQNNGVVDDSQLPKDRFSAERLKGVDSTLKIQPAKLEDSAVYLCASRRGWGDGELFFGEGSRLTVL.

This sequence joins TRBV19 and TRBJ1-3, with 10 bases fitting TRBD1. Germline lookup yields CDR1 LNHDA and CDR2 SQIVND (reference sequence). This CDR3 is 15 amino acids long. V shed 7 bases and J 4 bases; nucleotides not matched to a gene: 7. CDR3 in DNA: TGTGCCAGTACCTCCGGGACAGGGGTGGGAAACACCATATATTTT. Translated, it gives CASTSGTGVGNTIYF.

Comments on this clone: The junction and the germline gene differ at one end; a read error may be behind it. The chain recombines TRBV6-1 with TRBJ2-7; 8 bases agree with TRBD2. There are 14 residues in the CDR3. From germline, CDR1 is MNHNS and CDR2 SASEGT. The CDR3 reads CASSEGFLAGLGDF. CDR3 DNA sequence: TGTGCCAGCAGTGAAGGGTTTTTGGCGGGACTAGGGGACTTC.

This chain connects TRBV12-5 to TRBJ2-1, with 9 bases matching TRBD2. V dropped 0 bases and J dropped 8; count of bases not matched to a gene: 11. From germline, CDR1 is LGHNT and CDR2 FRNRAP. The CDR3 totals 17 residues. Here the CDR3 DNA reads TGTGCTAGTGGTTTGGTTTCCGGGACTAGCACCCGACATGAGCAGTTCTTC. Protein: CASGLVSGTSTRHEQFF.

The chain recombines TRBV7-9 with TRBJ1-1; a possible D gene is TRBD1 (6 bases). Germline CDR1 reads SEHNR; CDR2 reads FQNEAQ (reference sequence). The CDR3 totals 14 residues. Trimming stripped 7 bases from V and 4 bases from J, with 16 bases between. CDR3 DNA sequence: TGTGCCAGCAAGTCGGGGGGCCAGATCACTGAAGCTTTCTTT. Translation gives CASKSGGQITEAFF. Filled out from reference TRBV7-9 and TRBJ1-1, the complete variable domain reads DTGVSQNPRHKITKRGQNVTFRCDPISEHNRLYWYRQTLGQGPEFLTYFQNEAQLEKSRLLSDRFSAERPKGSFSTLEIQRTEQGDSAMYLCASKSGGQITEAFFGQGTRLTVV.

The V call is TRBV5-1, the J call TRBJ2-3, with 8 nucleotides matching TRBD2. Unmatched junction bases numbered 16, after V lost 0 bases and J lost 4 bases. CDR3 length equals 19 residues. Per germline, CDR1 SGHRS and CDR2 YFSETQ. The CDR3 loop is CASSLATPGLVGDSDTQYF. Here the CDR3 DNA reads TGCGCCAGCAGCTTGGCTACCCCGGGACTAGTTGGGGACTCAGATACGCAGTATTTT.

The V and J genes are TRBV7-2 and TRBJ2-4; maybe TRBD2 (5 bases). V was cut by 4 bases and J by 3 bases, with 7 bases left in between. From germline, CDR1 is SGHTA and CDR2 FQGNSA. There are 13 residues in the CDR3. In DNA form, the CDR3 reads TGTGCCAGCAGCTACCGGGACAAAAACATTCAGTACTTC. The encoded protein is CASSYRDKNIQYF.

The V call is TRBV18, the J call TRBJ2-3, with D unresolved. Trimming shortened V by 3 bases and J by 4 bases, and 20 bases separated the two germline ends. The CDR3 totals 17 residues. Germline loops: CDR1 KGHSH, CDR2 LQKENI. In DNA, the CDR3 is TGTGCCAGCTCACCGCTGAACCCAACTTACGTCGCAGATACGCAGTATTTT. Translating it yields CASSPLNPTYVADTQYF.

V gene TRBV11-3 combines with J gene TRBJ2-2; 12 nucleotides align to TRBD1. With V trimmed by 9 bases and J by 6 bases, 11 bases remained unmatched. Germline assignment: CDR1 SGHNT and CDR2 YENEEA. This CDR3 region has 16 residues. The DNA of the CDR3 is TGTGCCAGTCAGAATCCGGGACAGGGGGCTGCCGGGGAGCTGTTTTTT. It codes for CASQNPGQGAAGELFF.

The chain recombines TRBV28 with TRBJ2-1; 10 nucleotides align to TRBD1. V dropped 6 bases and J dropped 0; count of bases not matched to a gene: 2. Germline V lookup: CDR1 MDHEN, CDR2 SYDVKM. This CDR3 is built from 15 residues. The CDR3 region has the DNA TGTGCCAGCAGCCGGACAGGGGGCTCCTACAATGAGCAGTTCTTC. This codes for CASSRTGGSYNEQFF.

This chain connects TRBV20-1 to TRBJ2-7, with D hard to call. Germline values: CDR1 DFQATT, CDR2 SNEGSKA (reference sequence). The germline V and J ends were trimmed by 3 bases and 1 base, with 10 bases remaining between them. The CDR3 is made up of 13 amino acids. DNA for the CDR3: TGCAGTGCTAGTGGCGGTAGGTCCTACGAGCAGTACTTC. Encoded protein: CSASGGRSYEQYF.

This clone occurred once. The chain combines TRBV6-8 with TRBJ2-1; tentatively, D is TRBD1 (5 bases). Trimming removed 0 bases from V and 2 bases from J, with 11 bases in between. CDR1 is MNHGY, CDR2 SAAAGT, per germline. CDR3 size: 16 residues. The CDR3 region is CASSYSRQGTYNEQFF. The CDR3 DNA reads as TGTGCCAGCAGTTACTCGAGGCAGGGTACCTACAATGAGCAGTTCTTC.

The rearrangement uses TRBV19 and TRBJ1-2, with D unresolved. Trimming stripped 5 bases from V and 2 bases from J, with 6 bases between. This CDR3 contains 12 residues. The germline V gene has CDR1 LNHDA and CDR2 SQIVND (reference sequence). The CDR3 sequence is CASSVQNYGYTF. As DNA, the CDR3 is TGTGCCAGTAGTGTTCAGAACTATGGCTACACCTTC.